This entry lists 27 T cell receptor beta chains sequenced from one sample in a study of control samples from healthy donors and cancer patients. Measured with immunoSEQ multiplex PCR; TCRdb has only the in-frame clones, and not every one. The sample shows about 130,000 clones, around 94% of them seen only once. The sequenced material came from PBMCs. The receptors originated from a man aged 55-75 years with colorectal cancer.

The CDR3 nucleotides are TGTGCCAGCAGCGTTCTAGCGGGGGCCAACCCCACAGATACGCAGTATTTT. Translated: CASSVLAGANPTDTQYF. The J gene is TRBJ2-3, the V gene TRBV9; 10 bases are a match to TRBD2. After removal of 2 bases from V and 2 bases from J, the junction contained 8 bases not matched to a gene. CDR1 and CDR2 (germline): SGDLS, YYNGEE. The CDR3 has 17 amino acids.

The genes are TRBV6-5 and TRBJ1-4, with a tentative D call TRBD1 (6 bases). There are 13 residues in the CDR3. In germline, CDR1 is MNHEY, CDR2 SVGAGI. Trimming shortened V by 8 bases and J by 13 bases, and 20 bases separated the two germline ends. The CDR3 loop reads CASGPPGGRGLFF. CDR3 nucleotides: TGTGCCAGCGGACCTCCCGGGGGCCGAGGACTGTTTTTT.

This sequence joins TRBV7-2 and TRBJ1-2; D is uncertain. The CDR3 runs to 14 residues. CDR1 is SGHTA and CDR2 is FQGNSA in the germline V gene. Trimming left V 5 bases short and J 2 bases short, with 12 bases between. The DNA of the CDR3 is TGTGCCAGCAGCCCCCCCGGTGCGAACTATGGCTACACCTTC. Protein: CASSPPGANYGYTF.

The chain is built from TRBV7-2 and TRBJ2-1, with 8 bases aligning to TRBD1. Losses at the gene ends were 5 bases for V and 4 bases for J; bases not matched to a gene: 1. Germline V gene data show CDR1 as SGHTA and CDR2 as FQGNSA. The CDR3 is made up of 13 amino acids. This CDR3 reads CASSRDRYNEQFF. CDR3 sequence (DNA): TGTGCCAGCAGCAGGGACAGGTACAATGAGCAGTTCTTC.

The rearrangement uses TRBV18 and TRBJ1-6; TRBD1 agrees at 8 bases. Germline V gives CDR1 KGHSH, CDR2 LQKENI. The V and J ends lost 3 bases and 10 bases, in that order; junction bases with no gene match: 11. This CDR3 contains 16 residues. CDR3 residues: CASSPGTGPLLSPLHF. In DNA, the CDR3 is TGTGCCAGCTCACCGGGGACAGGCCCCTTGCTGTCACCCCTCCACTTT.

V is TRBV19 and J is TRBJ2-5; TRBD2 aligns across 14 bases. The germline CDR1 and CDR2 sequences are LNHDA and SQIVND (reference sequence). CDR3 length: 16 residues. V shed 3 bases and J 1 base; nucleotides not matched to a gene: 1. Here the CDR3 reads CASSIGLAGGQETQYF. The CDR3 nucleotides are TGTGCCAGTAGTATTGGACTAGCGGGGGGCCAAGAGACCCAGTACTTC.

J is TRBJ1-5 and V is TRBV5-3; 7 nucleotides agree with TRBD1. TRBV5-3 is reported as an ORF; its role is uncertain. J gave up 0 bases and V 1 base, and 13 bases lay outside the gene matches. The CDR3 covers 19 residues. The CDR3 DNA is TGTGCCAGAAGCTTGATGACAGGGAGCGATACTAATAGCAATCAGCCCCAGCATTTT. Translation gives CARSLMTGSDTNSNQPQHF.

This sequence joins TRBV5-6 and TRBJ1-2; D gene uncertain. The V gene lost 1 base and the J gene lost 7 bases, with 5 bases spanning the gap. Germline assignment: CDR1 SGHDT and CDR2 YYEEEE. CDR3 length: 11 residues. The CDR3 DNA sequence: TGTGCCAGCAGCTTGAGTAGTGGCTACACCTTC. Its protein is CASSLSSGYTF.

This chain uses TRBV30 with TRBJ2-1; 10 nucleotides line up with TRBD2. Germline CDR1 and CDR2: GTSNPN and SVGIG (reference sequence). The CDR3 has 14 residues. J gave up 8 bases and V 0 bases, and 4 bases lay outside the gene matches. CDR3 sequence (DNA): TGTGCCTGGAGTGTAAGCGGGGGGGCCCATGAGCAGTTCTTC. It specifies CAWSVSGGAHEQFF.

The rearrangement links TRBV2 to TRBJ1-2; D not certain. Germline CDR1 SNHLY, CDR2 FYNNEI. V was cut by 4 bases and J by 5 bases, with 11 bases left in between. This CDR3 is built from 13 residues. The CDR3 DNA reads as TGTGCCAGCAGTGGGGAGTTAGGTTATGGCTACACCTTC. Translating gives CASSGELGYGYTF.

This clone has a single count. The rearrangement links TRBV9 to TRBJ2-3; TRBD1 matches 9 bases. Germline CDR1 SGDLS, CDR2 YYNGEE. V gave up 3 bases and J gave up 4 bases; unmatched junction bases: 12. CDR3 length equals 17 residues. The CDR3 is CASSAGGTGRFADTQYF. The CDR3 coding sequence is TGTGCCAGCAGCGCCGGGGGGACAGGGAGGTTCGCAGATACGCAGTATTTT.

This clone appeared once. Here the CDR3 DNA reads TGCGCCAGCTCAGAGTTGGCCACTGAAGCTTTCTTT. Amino acids: CASSELATEAFF. This chain joins TRBV5-1 and TRBJ1-1; no clear D gene. V was pared by 7 bases and J by 4 bases, with 11 bases between. CDR1 and CDR2 (germline): SGHRS, YFSETQ. The CDR3 spans 12 residues. The full variable domain, completed using reference TRBV5-1 and TRBJ1-1, is KAGVTQTPRYLIKTRGQQVTLSCSPISGHRSVSWYQQTPGQGLQFLFEYFSETQRNKGNFPGRFSGRQFSNSRSEMNVSTLELGDSALYLCASSELATEAFFGQGTRLTVV.

The V call is TRBV6-6, the J call TRBJ1-2; TRBD1 matches at 7 bases. The CDR3 totals 17 residues. V shed 5 bases, J shed 1 base, and the junction held 13 bases outside the gene matches. The germline V gene has CDR1 MNHNY and CDR2 SVGAGI (reference sequence). CDR3 sequence reads: CASSPTTKGAHNYGYTF. For the CDR3, the DNA is TGTGCCAGCAGTCCCACGACCAAGGGGGCGCATAACTATGGCTACACCTTC.

J is TRBJ2-7 and V is TRBV7-2; 8 bases match TRBD1. Germline-derived CDR1 and CDR2 are SGHTA and FQGNSA. The V segment lost 5 bases and the J segment 4 bases; nucleotides outside the gene matches: 7. The CDR3 spans 14 residues. The CDR3 sequence is CASSPLDRVYEQYF. The CDR3 DNA is TGTGCCAGCAGCCCTCTGGACAGGGTATACGAGCAGTACTTC.

The rearrangement links TRBV18 to TRBJ1-2; D might be TRBD1 (5 bases). The CDR3 is 15 residues long. V lost 6 bases, J lost 6 bases, and 20 bases lay in between. From germline, CDR1 is KGHSH and CDR2 LQKENI. CDR3 loop: CASSPLLDNPDGYTF. CDR3 DNA sequence: TGTGCCAGCTCCCCTCTTTTGGACAATCCCGATGGCTACACCTTC.

This rearrangement joins TRBV6-5 to TRBJ1-1, with D perhaps TRBD1 (5 bases). The V end lost 0 bases, the J end lost 1 base, and 12 bases lay between the germline ends. The CDR3 is made up of 16 amino acids. Germline V gives CDR1 MNHEY, CDR2 SVGAGI. The CDR3 here is CASSYSKAGGNTEAFF. The CDR3 DNA reads TGTGCCAGCAGTTACTCGAAAGCGGGGGGGAACACTGAAGCTTTCTTT.

The chain links TRBV3-1 (or the pseudogene TRBV3-2) to TRBJ1-1, with a possible D match to TRBD1 (6 bases). In germline, CDR1 is LGHDT, CDR2 YNNKEL (reference sequence). The CDR3 extends over 14 amino acids. Trimming shortened V by 1 base and J by 5 bases, and 11 bases separated the two germline ends. The CDR3 bases are TGTGCCAGCAGCCAAGTGATAGGGGGGACTGAAGCTTTCTTT. Its translation is CASSQVIGGTEAFF.

The rearrangement links TRBV5-1 to TRBJ2-2; D perhaps matches TRBD1 (5 bases). This CDR3 has 16 residues. V gave up 2 bases and J gave up 3 bases, with 14 bases separating them. From germline, CDR1 is SGHRS and CDR2 YFSETQ. The CDR3 coding sequence is TGCGCCAGCAGCTTAACACCAGGGTCCCACACCGGGGAGCTGTTTTTT. It specifies CASSLTPGSHTGELFF.

V is TRBV12-3 or TRBV12-4 and J is TRBJ1-1; TRBD1 might be the D (6 bases). This CDR3 region has 13 residues. Deletions cut 4 bases from V and 11 bases from J, with 17 bases between. CDR3: CASSSPQGFMAFF. The CDR3 nucleotides read TGTGCCAGCAGTTCCCCACAGGGCTTCATGGCTTTCTTT.

This clone appeared once. This chain connects TRBV19 to TRBJ2-4, with 11 bases identical to TRBD1. This CDR3 spans 17 amino acids. CDR1 LNHDA and CDR2 SQIVND come from the germline V gene (reference sequence). The V and J ends lost 4 bases and 6 bases, in that order; junction bases with no gene match: 11. CDR3 protein: CASSNRTGGGPRNIQYF. In nucleotides, the CDR3 is TGTGCCAGTAGTAACCGGACAGGGGGCGGTCCCCGAAACATTCAGTACTTC. Full variable domain (missing parts from reference TRBV19 and TRBJ2-4): DGGITQSPKYLFRKEGQNVTLSCEQNLNHDAMYWYRQDPGQGLRLIYYSQIVNDFQKGDIAEGYSVSREKKESFPLTVTSAQKNPTAFYLCASSNRTGGGPRNIQYFGAGTRLSVL.

The rearrangement links TRBV19 to TRBJ1-1; no definite D call. The CDR3 loop spans 17 amino acids. Germline V CDR1 and CDR2: LNHDA, SQIVND (reference sequence). Trimming shortened V by 0 bases and J by 0 bases, and 14 bases separated the two germline ends. CDR3 residues: CASSIDPRTSVNTEAFF. Written as DNA, the CDR3 is TGTGCCAGTAGTATAGATCCCAGGACGAGTGTGAACACTGAAGCTTTCTTT.

The V gene is TRBV27, the J gene TRBJ2-5; 10 nucleotides match TRBD2. The V gene end was trimmed by 3 bases and the J gene end by 5 bases; junction bases not matched to a gene: 6. The germline V gene encodes CDR1 MNHEY and CDR2 SMNVEV (reference sequence). The CDR3 has 15 residues. The CDR3 reads CASSLERGGRETQYF. CDR3 bases: TGTGCCAGCAGTTTGGAGCGGGGGGGCCGGGAGACCCAGTACTTC.

This chain uses TRBV2 with TRBJ1-3; the D is unclear. V gave up 6 bases and J gave up 0 bases, with 15 bases separating them. Germline V gene sequence: CDR1 SNHLY, CDR2 FYNNEI. The CDR3 is 16 amino acids. As DNA, the CDR3 is TGTGCCAGCAGGGCCTCCCCGTCGGGCTCTGGAAACACCATATATTTT. Protein product: CASRASPSGSGNTIYF.

The V call is TRBV18, the J call TRBJ2-7, with 7 bases fitting TRBD1. The CDR3 contains 14 residues. Trimming removed 5 bases from V and 3 bases from J; junction bases left unmatched: 7. Germline values: CDR1 KGHSH, CDR2 LQKENI. CDR3 loop: CASSYQGQNYEQYF. As DNA, the CDR3 is TGTGCCAGCTCATACCAGGGACAGAACTACGAGCAGTACTTC.

This clone came up once. This same CDR3 is encoded by further DNA sequences in the sample. This chain connects TRBV5-1 to TRBJ2-7, with 8 bases aligning to TRBD2. Germline values: CDR1 SGHRS, CDR2 YFSETQ. V trimming: 0 bases; J trimming: 0 bases; junction bases outside the gene matches: 2. The CDR3 extends over 15 amino acids. CDR3 loop: CASSLVAGSSYEQYF. DNA of the CDR3: TGCGCCAGCAGCTTGGTAGCGGGGAGCTCCTACGAGCAGTACTTC.

This chain joins TRBV19 and TRBJ2-7, with 9 bases matching TRBD2. Germline CDR1 reads LNHDA; CDR2 reads SQIVND (reference sequence). The CDR3 is 16 amino acids. Unmatched junction bases numbered 13, after V lost 5 bases and J lost 5 bases. The CDR3 spells CASSPLGVAGAHEQYF. CDR3 DNA sequence: TGTGCCAGTAGTCCTCTGGGGGTAGCGGGGGCCCACGAGCAGTACTTC.

This sequence joins TRBV29-1 and TRBJ1-6, with a possible D match to TRBD1 (6 bases). The CDR3 extends over 13 amino acids. The V gene lost 5 bases and the J gene lost 8 bases, with 13 bases spanning the gap. Germline V lookup: CDR1 SQVTM, CDR2 ANQGSEA. CDR3 sequence (DNA): TGCAGCGTTATGTGGACAGTTGATTCACCCCTCCACTTT. This gives the protein CSVMWTVDSPLHF. Full variable domain (outside the CDR3, taken from reference TRBV29-1 and TRBJ1-6): SAVISQKPSRDICQRGTSLTIQCQVDSQVTMMFWYRQQPGQSLTLIATANQGSEATYESGFVIDKFPISRPNLTFSTLTVSNMSPEDSSIYLCSVMWTVDSPLHFGNGTRLTVT.